Listed below are T cell receptor beta chains from one sample, sequenced in a study of cytomegalovirus exposure and HLA in healthy donors. TCRdb's table, derived via immunoSEQ multiplex PCR, lists solely in-frame clones and lacks some. Of around 92,000 clones in the sample, over 75% were seen once. Sequencing used PBMCs. The receptors shown here come from a female donor in good health and CMV-seropositive. CDR3s include the opening cysteine and the closing phenylalanine or tryptophan. Each record gives: V gene, clone size, J gene, D gene, CDR3 protein, CDR3 DNA. D genes are given only for firm matches. Clone size is stated in some rows and not others, as once, few, many or a class when expanded.

V: TRBV7-9
size: NA
J: TRBJ2-1
D: TRBD1
CDR3: CASRPKTGYNEQFF
DNA: TGTGCCAGCAGGCCGAAGACAGGGTACAATGAGCAGTTCTTC

V: TRBV28
size: NA
J: TRBJ1-4
D: TRBD1
CDR3: CASSFLTGGHEKLFF
DNA: TGTGCCAGCAGTTTCCTGACAGGGGGTCATGAAAAACTGTTTTTT

V: TRBV9
size: once
J: TRBJ2-5
D: TRBD1
CDR3: CASSLRQGAGETQYF
DNA: TGTGCCAGCAGCCTAAGACAGGGGGCCGGAGAGACCCAGTACTTC

V: TRBV4-2
size: NA
J: TRBJ2-7
D: TRBD2
CDR3: CASSQDVVGGVPYEQYF
DNA: TGTGCCAGCAGCCAAGACGTGGTTGGGGGGGTCCCCTACGAGCAGTACTTC

V: TRBV19
size: few
J: TRBJ1-5
D: NA
CDR3: CATQKTDRQSNQPQHF
DNA: TGTGCCACTCAAAAGACCGATAGACAGTCTAATCAGCCCCAGCATTTT

V: TRBV29-1
size: NA
J: TRBJ1-4
D: NA
CDR3: CSVEAWGEGEKLFF
DNA: TGCAGCGTTGAAGCTTGGGGGGAGGGTGAAAAACTGTTTTTT

V: TRBV29-1
size: once
J: TRBJ2-7
D: NA
CDR3: CSVGGRDFYEQYF
DNA: TGCAGCGTTGGTGGCAGAGACTTCTACGAGCAGTACTTC

V: TRBV7-9
size: NA
J: TRBJ2-3
D: NA
CDR3: CASSSGGRTDTQYF
DNA: TGTGCCAGCAGCTCGGGGGGCCGCACAGATACGCAGTATTTT

V: TRBV7-9
size: once
J: TRBJ2-4
D: TRBD1
CDR3: CASSPGQGVAKNIQYF
DNA: TGTGCCAGCAGCCCAGGACAGGGGGTAGCCAAAAACATTCAGTACTTC

V: TRBV25-1
size: NA
J: TRBJ2-5
D: TRBD1
CDR3: CASSEPGTGGEQYF
DNA: TGTGCCAGCAGTGAACCCGGGACAGGGGGAGAGCAGTACTTC

V: TRBV14
size: NA
J: TRBJ1-2
D: TRBD1
CDR3: CASSQRTGAYGYTF
DNA: TGTGCCAGCAGCCAAAGGACAGGGGCTTATGGCTACACCTTC

V: TRBV5-6
size: NA
J: TRBJ1-5
D: TRBD1
CDR3: CASSLDRGNSNQPQHF
DNA: TGTGCCAGCAGCTTGGACAGGGGAAATAGCAATCAGCCCCAGCATTTT

V: TRBV7-2
size: NA
J: TRBJ1-2
D: NA
CDR3: CASRFGGPNYGYTF
DNA: TGTGCCAGCAGGTTCGGGGGTCCCAACTATGGCTACACCTTC

V: TRBV7-9
size: few
J: TRBJ2-5
D: NA
CDR3: CASSLVVRTRQETQYF
DNA: TGTGCCAGCAGCTTAGTGGTGAGGACTCGGCAAGAGACCCAGTACTTC

V: TRBV2
size: NA
J: TRBJ2-1
D: TRBD2
CDR3: CASFGGAGNFNEQFF
DNA: TGTGCCAGCTTCGGGGGGGCAGGGAATTTCAATGAGCAGTTCTTC

V: TRBV18
size: NA
J: TRBJ2-5
D: TRBD2
CDR3: CASSPTVAGVETQYF
DNA: TGTGCCAGCTCACCTACCGTAGCGGGAGTAGAGACCCAGTACTTC

V: TRBV11-2
size: NA
J: TRBJ2-2
D: NA
CDR3: CASSSPMTGHPNTGELFF
DNA: TGTGCCAGCAGCTCGCCGATGACAGGACATCCGAACACCGGGGAGCTGTTTTTT

V: TRBV19
size: NA
J: TRBJ2-1
D: NA
CDR3: CASSIQFREQFF
DNA: TGTGCCAGTAGTATACAGTTTCGCGAGCAGTTCTTC

V: TRBV27
size: NA
J: TRBJ1-2
D: NA
CDR3: CASGRGYTYGYPF
DNA: TGTGCCAGCGGTAGGGGGTACACCTATGGCTACCCCTTC

V: TRBV19
size: NA
J: TRBJ2-3
D: TRBD2
CDR3: CASSMGGLAGATDTQYF
DNA: TGTGCCAGTAGTATGGGGGGACTAGCGGGGGCCACAGATACGCAGTATTTT

V: TRBV28
size: NA
J: TRBJ1-5
D: TRBD1
CDR3: CASSYHVTGEKDSNQPQHF
DNA: TGTGCCAGCAGTTATCACGTGACAGGGGAGAAAGATAGCAATCAGCCCCAGCATTTT

V: TRBV4-1
size: NA
J: TRBJ1-5
D: NA
CDR3: CASSQGLRDKNQPQHF
DNA: TGCGCCAGCAGCCAAGGATTACGGGACAAAAATCAGCCCCAGCATTTT

V: TRBV7-6
size: NA
J: TRBJ2-5
D: NA
CDR3: CASSLYQGTIQETQYF
DNA: TGTGCCAGCAGCTTATATCAGGGTACCATCCAAGAGACCCAGTACTTC

V: TRBV25-1
size: NA
J: TRBJ2-1
D: NA
CDR3: CASSPTSVRSNEQFF
DNA: TGTGCCAGCAGTCCAACCTCGGTACGCTCCAATGAGCAGTTCTTC

V: TRBV27
size: NA
J: TRBJ2-7
D: NA
CDR3: CASSLDSFSYEQYF
DNA: TGTGCCAGCAGTTTAGACAGTTTCTCCTACGAGCAGTACTTC

V: TRBV6-6
size: NA
J: TRBJ2-1
D: TRBD1
CDR3: CASSNWTGLRYNEQFF
DNA: TGTGCCAGCAGTAACTGGACAGGGCTTCGGTACAATGAGCAGTTCTTC

V: TRBV6-5
size: few
J: TRBJ1-1
D: TRBD1
CDR3: CASSEQGAVTEAFF
DNA: TGTGCCAGCAGTGAACAGGGGGCCGTCACTGAAGCTTTCTTT

V: TRBV9
size: NA
J: TRBJ2-3
D: TRBD2
CDR3: CASSPRLAGGSSPSTDTQYF
DNA: TGTGCCAGCAGCCCTCGACTAGCGGGAGGTTCCTCTCCTAGCACAGATACGCAGTATTTT

V: TRBV6-5
size: NA
J: TRBJ1-2
D: NA
CDR3: CASKSTGYYGYTF
DNA: TGTGCCAGCAAAAGTACAGGGTACTATGGCTACACCTTC

V: TRBV29-1
size: NA
J: TRBJ1-3
D: NA
CDR3: CSATDRPSGNTIYF
DNA: TGCAGCGCCACGGACAGACCCTCTGGAAACACCATATATTTT

V: TRBV19
size: NA
J: TRBJ1-6
D: TRBD1
CDR3: CASSIGQGSNSPLHF
DNA: TGTGCCAGTAGTATAGGACAGGGGAGTAATTCACCCCTCCACTTT

V: TRBV4-1
size: NA
J: TRBJ2-5
D: NA
CDR3: CASSQDGLRVETQYF
DNA: TGCGCCAGCAGCCAAGATGGTCTCAGGGTTGAGACCCAGTACTTC

V: TRBV7-8
size: NA
J: TRBJ1-1
D: NA
CDR3: CASSERFSGWLTEAFF
DNA: TGTGCCAGCAGCGAGAGGTTTTCAGGGTGGCTCACTGAAGCTTTCTTT

V: TRBV19
size: NA
J: TRBJ2-3
D: TRBD2
CDR3: CASSILLAGGATDTQYF
DNA: TGTGCCAGTAGTATCCTCCTAGCGGGAGGCGCAACAGATACGCAGTATTTT

V: TRBV7-9
size: once
J: TRBJ2-7
D: NA
CDR3: CASSLGTPTASYEQYF
DNA: TGTGCCAGCAGCTTAGGTACCCCGACAGCATCCTACGAGCAGTACTTC

V: TRBV5-1
size: NA
J: TRBJ2-5
D: NA
CDR3: CASNPSGGRTYQETQYF
DNA: TGCGCCAGCAACCCGAGCGGCGGAAGGACCTACCAAGAGACCCAGTACTTC

V: TRBV18
size: few
J: TRBJ2-1
D: TRBD2
CDR3: CASSPRLAGVNDEQFF
DNA: TGTGCCAGCTCACCAAGACTAGCGGGAGTTAACGATGAGCAGTTCTTC

V: TRBV19
size: NA
J: TRBJ2-1
D: NA
CDR3: CASSIDGPGSSYNEQFF
DNA: TGTGCCAGTAGTATAGATGGGCCGGGGAGCTCCTACAATGAGCAGTTCTTC

V: TRBV28
size: once
J: TRBJ1-2
D: NA
CDR3: CASSSGVWGYTF
DNA: TGTGCCAGCAGTTCAGGGGTTTGGGGCTACACCTTC

V: TRBV5-1
size: NA
J: TRBJ2-7
D: NA
CDR3: CASSLGSLSSYEQYF
DNA: TGCGCCAGCAGCTTGGGGAGTCTTTCTTCCTACGAGCAGTACTTC

V: TRBV19
size: NA
J: TRBJ2-1
D: TRBD2
CDR3: CASSIGGLAEYNEQFF
DNA: TGTGCCAGTAGTATAGGGGGCCTAGCGGAATACAATGAGCAGTTCTTC

V: TRBV9
size: NA
J: TRBJ1-4
D: TRBD1
CDR3: CASSSWTGGNEKLFF
DNA: TGTGCCAGCAGCTCTTGGACAGGGGGCAATGAAAAACTGTTTTTT

V: TRBV6-1
size: NA
J: TRBJ1-4
D: TRBD1
CDR3: CASSNRGLFNEKLFF
DNA: TGTGCCAGCAGTAACAGGGGGCTGTTTAATGAAAAACTGTTTTTT

V: TRBV19
size: NA
J: TRBJ2-1
D: TRBD1
CDR3: CASTKRQGSGHEQFF
DNA: TGTGCCAGTACGAAAAGACAGGGATCCGGACATGAGCAGTTCTTC

V: TRBV2
size: NA
J: TRBJ2-6
D: TRBD2
CDR3: CASAGQASGTRSGANVLTF
DNA: TGTGCCAGCGCGGGGCAGGCTAGCGGGACTAGGTCTGGGGCCAACGTCCTGACTTTC

V: TRBV5-1
size: NA
J: TRBJ2-5
D: TRBD2
CDR3: CASSRGAGPQETQYF
DNA: TGCGCCAGCTCCCGTGGAGCGGGGCCCCAAGAGACCCAGTACTTC

V: TRBV28
size: NA
J: TRBJ2-7
D: TRBD1
CDR3: CASSGLDTGAPYEQYF
DNA: TGTGCCAGCAGCGGATTGGATACAGGGGCCCCCTACGAGCAGTACTTC

V: TRBV6-4
size: NA
J: TRBJ1-5
D: NA
CDR3: CASIRLVGRGDQPQHF
DNA: TGTGCCAGCATCAGGCTAGTTGGACGGGGGGATCAGCCCCAGCATTTT

V: TRBV2
size: NA
J: TRBJ1-1
D: NA
CDR3: CASIGQIGNTEAFF
DNA: TGTGCCAGCATTGGACAAATAGGCAACACTGAAGCTTTCTTT

V: TRBV7-8
size: NA
J: TRBJ2-2
D: NA
CDR3: CASSGRNPGTGELFF
DNA: TGTGCCAGCAGCGGTCGTAACCCCGGCACCGGGGAGCTGTTTTTT

V: TRBV12-5
size: NA
J: TRBJ2-1
D: TRBD2
CDR3: CASGLISGGYNEQFF
DNA: TGTGCTAGTGGTTTGATTAGCGGGGGGTACAATGAGCAGTTCTTC

V: TRBV5-5
size: NA
J: TRBJ2-7
D: NA
CDR3: CASSLSGEISYEQYF
DNA: TGTGCCAGCAGCTTGTCCGGGGAGATCTCCTACGAGCAGTACTTC

V: TRBV19
size: NA
J: TRBJ1-5
D: NA
CDR3: CASSMGEGFDNQPQHF
DNA: TGTGCCAGTAGTATGGGAGAGGGATTTGATAATCAGCCCCAGCATTTT

V: TRBV7-9
size: NA
J: TRBJ2-7
D: NA
CDR3: CASSSEGEDYEQYF
DNA: TGTGCCAGCAGCTCGGAGGGCGAAGACTACGAGCAGTACTTC